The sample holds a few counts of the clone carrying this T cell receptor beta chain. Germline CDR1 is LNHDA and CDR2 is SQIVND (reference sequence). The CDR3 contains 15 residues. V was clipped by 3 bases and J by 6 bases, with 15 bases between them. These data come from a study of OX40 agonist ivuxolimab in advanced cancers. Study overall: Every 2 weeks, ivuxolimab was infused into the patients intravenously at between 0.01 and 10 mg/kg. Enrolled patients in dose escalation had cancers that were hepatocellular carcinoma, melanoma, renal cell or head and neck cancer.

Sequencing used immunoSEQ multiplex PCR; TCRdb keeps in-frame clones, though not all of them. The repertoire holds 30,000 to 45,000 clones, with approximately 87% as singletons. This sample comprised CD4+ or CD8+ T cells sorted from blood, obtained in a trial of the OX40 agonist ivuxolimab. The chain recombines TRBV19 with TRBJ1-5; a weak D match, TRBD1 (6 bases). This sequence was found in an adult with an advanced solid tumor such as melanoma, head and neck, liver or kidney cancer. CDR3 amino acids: CASSMEGGRSQPQHF. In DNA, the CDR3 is TGTGCCAGTAGTATGGAAGGGGGGCGCAGTCAGCCCCAGCATTTT.